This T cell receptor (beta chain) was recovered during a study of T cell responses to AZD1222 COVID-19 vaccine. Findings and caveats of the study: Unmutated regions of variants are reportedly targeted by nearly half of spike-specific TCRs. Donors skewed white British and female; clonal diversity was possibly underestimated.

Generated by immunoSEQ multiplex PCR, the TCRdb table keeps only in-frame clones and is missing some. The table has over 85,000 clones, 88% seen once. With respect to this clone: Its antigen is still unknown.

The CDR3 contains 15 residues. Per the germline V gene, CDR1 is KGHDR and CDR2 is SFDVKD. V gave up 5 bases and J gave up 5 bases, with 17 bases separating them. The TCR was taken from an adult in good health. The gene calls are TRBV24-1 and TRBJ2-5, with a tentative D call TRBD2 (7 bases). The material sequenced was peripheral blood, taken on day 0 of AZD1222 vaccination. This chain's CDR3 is CATSVLGGEMETQYF. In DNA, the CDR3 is TGTGCCACCAGTGTCCTAGGGGGGGAAATGGAGACCCAGTACTTC.